This T cell receptor beta chain was profiled in a study of shared clonotypes between healthy human individuals. Study background: Donors, aged 18 to 49, were a couple of women and three men. Donors had three CD4 naive, three CD4 memory, two CD8 naive and one CD8 memory plate apiece. Findings of the study overall: Though the depth was large, rarefaction showed that sorted-subset sequencing was incomplete. As a rule, naive subsets had a larger estimated richness than memory subsets.

Profiled with immunoSEQ multiplex PCR; TCRdb holds only in-frame clones, not every one. The sample contains approximately 980,000 clones, more than 75% of which appear only once. On this clone: Its cognate antigen is unknown.

Trimming left V 0 bases short and J 9 bases short, with 9 bases between. From germline, CDR1 is KGHSH and CDR2 LQKENI. This CDR3 has 13 residues. The chain employs TRBV18 and TRBJ2-1; D gene unclear. The clonotype comes from a young man in good health. The sequencing sample was made of memory CD4+ T cells sorted from blood. Indicated subset: CD45RA-negative fraction. The DNA for the CDR3 is TGTGCCAGCTCACCACCACTAAGTAGTGAGCAGTTCTTC. Its translation: CASSPPLSSEQFF.